The 15 T cell receptor beta chains in this list originate from one sample, sequenced in a study of blood T cell repertoires in COVID-19 (dated by TCRdb to about 2020). The method was the immunoSEQ multiplex PCR assay. TCRdb stores this immuneACCESS table with in-frame sequences only. Part of the clones is absent; in the studies checked, under half of the shortfall reflects unresolved V genes, and no reason is known for the rest. The sample profile shows some 200,000 clones; 89% of them were found once. Roughly 0.77% of the sample comes from the top ten. The source material was PBMCs or T cells enriched from blood (not recorded which). The receptor set was obtained from a woman between 18 and 29 years old who had recovered from COVID-19.

J is TRBJ1-5 and V is TRBV2; no clear D. V was cut by 4 bases and J by 4 bases, with 11 bases left in between. CDR1 SNHLY and CDR2 FYNNEI come from the germline V gene. The CDR3 is made up of 14 amino acids. The CDR3 DNA reads as TGTGCCAGCAGTGCCCGGACTACAAATCAGCCCCAGCATTTT. Its protein is CASSARTTNQPQHF. The full variable domain, completed using reference TRBV2 and TRBJ1-5, is EPEVTQTPSHQVTQMGQEVILRCVPISNHLYFYWYRQILGQKVEFLVSFYNNEISEKSEIFDDQFSVERPDGSNFTLKIRSTKLEDSAMYFCASSARTTNQPQHFGDGTRLSIL.

This rearrangement joins TRBV20-1 to TRBJ1-5; 7 bases map to TRBD1. V was clipped by 3 bases and J by 11 bases; unmatched bases: 4. The CDR3 totals 11 residues. Germline loops: CDR1 DFQATT, CDR2 SNEGSKA (reference sequence). The CDR3, as DNA: TGCAGTGCTAGGACAGGGATGGCCCAGCATTTT. Amino acid sequence: CSARTGMAQHF.

This clone came up once. The chain recombines TRBV15 with TRBJ1-2; perhaps TRBD1 as D (5 bases). The CDR3 contains 16 residues. Germline V gives CDR1 LNHNV, CDR2 YYDKDF (reference sequence). The V end was cut by 0 bases, the J end by 2 bases, with 13 bases between. CDR3 coding DNA: TGTGCCACCAGCAGAGATTGGGGGGACGCAAACTATGGCTACACCTTC. Amino acid sequence: CATSRDWGDANYGYTF.

This clone has only a few counts. V gene TRBV5-1 combines with J gene TRBJ1-2; 8 bases are a match to TRBD1. The length of the CDR3 is 16 residues. Germline CDR1 is SGHRS and CDR2 is YFSETQ. The V and J ends lost 0 bases and 1 base, in that order; junction bases with no gene match: 5. The DNA for the CDR3 is TGCGCCAGCAGCTTGGCGACAGGGGTTTTTAACTATGGCTACACCTTC. Amino acid sequence: CASSLATGVFNYGYTF.

The rearrangement uses TRBV28 and TRBJ2-2, with TRBD1 identical over 7 bases. Germline lookup yields CDR1 MDHEN and CDR2 SYDVKM. Losses at the gene ends were 5 bases for V and 6 bases for J; bases not matched to a gene: 9. The CDR3 loop spans 15 amino acids. This CDR3 is CASSPWDRRSGELFF. As DNA, the CDR3 is TGTGCCAGCAGTCCTTGGGACAGACGATCCGGGGAGCTGTTTTTT.

Concerning this clone: This same CDR3 is encoded by further DNA sequences in the sample. The V call is TRBV4-2, the J call TRBJ2-7; 12 positions agree with TRBD2. The CDR3 covers 16 residues. V shed 0 bases, J shed 1 base, and the junction held 1 base outside the gene matches. Germline V gene sequence: CDR1 LGHNA, CDR2 YNFKEQ. CDR3 sequence reads: CASSQDGTSGSYEQYF. The CDR3 bases are TGTGCCAGCAGCCAAGATGGGACTAGCGGGTCCTACGAGCAGTACTTC.

The chain couples TRBV28 to TRBJ2-5, with 7 bases identical to TRBD2. Trimming removed 11 bases from V and 7 bases from J; junction bases left unmatched: 10. The CDR3 covers 12 residues. Germline loops: CDR1 MDHEN, CDR2 SYDVKM. This CDR3 reads CAGGTTVGTQYF. The CDR3, as DNA: TGTGCCGGGGGGACTACCGTGGGGACCCAGTACTTC.

CDR3 nucleotides: TGTGCCAGCAGTTCCCCTGGGACTAACACAGATACGCAGTATTTT. Residues: CASSSPGTNTDTQYF. The gene calls are TRBV6-5 and TRBJ2-3; 7 bases fit TRBD2. The CDR3 has 15 residues. Germline CDR1 MNHEY, CDR2 SVGAGI. The trim removed 4 bases at V and 2 bases at J, leaving 6 bases unmatched.

The chain couples TRBV28 to TRBJ1-5, with 7 bases identical to TRBD1. CDR3 length equals 15 residues. Losses at the gene ends were 4 bases for V and 3 bases for J; bases not matched to a gene: 6. Per germline, CDR1 MDHEN and CDR2 SYDVKM. Written as DNA, the CDR3 is TGTGCCAGCAGTTCGACAGGGCGCTTCAATCAGCCCCAGCATTTT. Amino acids: CASSSTGRFNQPQHF.

The chain is built from TRBV11-2 and TRBJ2-1; TRBD1 agrees at 7 bases. The CDR3 has 16 residues. The germline V gene has CDR1 SGHAT and CDR2 FQNNGV. With 2 bases clipped from V and 3 bases from J, the junction kept 7 bases outside the gene matches. The CDR3 bases are TGTGCCAGCAGCTTACCAGGTCACAGGGGCTACAATGAGCAGTTCTTC. Its protein product is CASSLPGHRGYNEQFF.

The chain is built from TRBV7-3 and TRBJ2-5; D is perhaps TRBD1 (6 bases). The CDR3 contains 12 residues. Deletions cut 3 bases from V and 4 bases from J, with 6 bases between. Germline V gives CDR1 SGHTA, CDR2 FQGTGA. DNA for the CDR3: TGTGCCAGCAGCTTCAGGGGAGAGACCCAGTACTTC. Encoded protein: CASSFRGETQYF.

The chain recombines TRBV28 with TRBJ2-2; 8 nucleotides match TRBD1. The CDR3 runs to 16 residues. J gave up 5 bases and V 5 bases, and 10 bases lay outside the gene matches. Looked up from germline, CDR1 is MDHEN and CDR2 is SYDVKM. This chain's CDR3 is CASSTPTGALTGELFF. CDR3 DNA sequence: TGTGCCAGCAGTACCCCGACAGGGGCCCTTACCGGGGAGCTGTTTTTT.

CDR3 loop: CASSPRSGTGRRAGNTIYF. As DNA, the CDR3 is TGTGCCAGCAGTCCTAGGTCTGGGACAGGGAGGAGGGCTGGAAACACCATATATTTT. The chain employs TRBV27 and TRBJ1-3; 9 nucleotides line up with TRBD1. Losses at the gene ends were 5 bases for V and 2 bases for J; bases not matched to a gene: 16. Germline CDR1 is MNHEY and CDR2 is SMNVEV (reference sequence). The CDR3 covers 19 residues.

The V gene is TRBV9, the J gene TRBJ2-4, with 7 positions matching TRBD1. Per germline, CDR1 SGDLS and CDR2 YYNGEE. V trimming: 3 bases; J trimming: 7 bases; junction bases outside the gene matches: 4. The CDR3 spans 13 residues. The CDR3 loop is CASSGQGLNIQYF. The CDR3 DNA reads as TGTGCCAGCAGCGGACAGGGTTTGAACATTCAGTACTTC. The entire variable domain, with the rest obtained from reference TRBV9 and TRBJ2-4, is as follows: DSGVTQTPKHLITATGQRVTLRCSPRSGDLSVYWYQQSLDQGLQFLIQYYNGEERAKGNILERFSAQQFPDLHSELNLSSLELGDSALYFCASSGQGLNIQYFGAGTRLSVL.

The chain has TRBV19 and TRBJ1-2, with 12 bases fitting TRBD1. Germline values: CDR1 LNHDA, CDR2 SQIVND (reference sequence). Trimming cost V 10 bases and J 8 bases; bases outside gene matches: 14. The CDR3 sequence is 15 residues long. The CDR3 DNA sequence: TGTGCCACCGAATTATCGGGACAGGGGGCGCGCGGCTACACCTTC. Residues: CATELSGQGARGYTF. Complete variable domain (other parts from reference TRBV19 and TRBJ1-2): DGGITQSPKYLFRKEGQNVTLSCEQNLNHDAMYWYRQDPGQGLRLIYYSQIVNDFQKGDIAEGYSVSREKKESFPLTVTSAQKNPTAFYLCATELSGQGARGYTFGSGTRLTVV.